A selection of T cell receptor beta chains follows, all from one sample in a study of OX40 agonist ivuxolimab in advanced cancers. TCRdb's table, derived via immunoSEQ multiplex PCR, lists solely in-frame clones and lacks some. Of around 69,000 clones in the sample, 80% to 90% were seen once. The sequenced sample was CD4+ or CD8+ T cells sorted from blood, obtained in a trial of the OX40 agonist ivuxolimab. These receptors all stem from an adult with an advanced solid tumor such as melanoma, head and neck, liver or kidney cancer. The CDR3 runs from the conserved cysteine through the conserved F or W.

J gene: TRBJ2-7
V gene: TRBV7-7
CDR3 protein: CASSPGTESYEQYF

J gene: TRBJ2-7
V gene: TRBV19
CDR3 protein: CASSDSYEQYF

J gene: TRBJ2-1
V gene: TRBV6-5
CDR3 protein: CASRVAGIDEQFF

J gene: TRBJ1-2
V gene: TRBV5-8
CDR3 protein: CASSLGQVNYGYTF

J gene: TRBJ2-2
V gene: TRBV4-2
CDR3 protein: CASSQDSLLAKNTGELFF

J gene: TRBJ1-1
V gene: TRBV30
CDR3 protein: CAWRQGVGTEAFF

J gene: TRBJ1-5
V gene: TRBV7-9
CDR3 protein: CASSPGKGGNQPQHF

J gene: TRBJ2-1
V gene: TRBV5-6
CDR3 protein: CASSLNSYVTSFPHEQFF

J gene: TRBJ1-2
V gene: TRBV29-1
CDR3 protein: CSATPPDRGRGGYTF

J gene: TRBJ2-3
V gene: TRBV4-3
CDR3 protein: CASSQDSAGGPRSTQYF

J gene: TRBJ1-4
V gene: TRBV15
CDR3 protein: CATSRTGRGEKLFF

J gene: TRBJ2-2
V gene: TRBV27
CDR3 protein: CASSFQNSNTGELFF

J gene: TRBJ1-1
V gene: TRBV16
CDR3 protein: CASSTGTMNTEAFF

J gene: TRBJ1-1
V gene: TRBV7-9
CDR3 protein: CASSLAAGYTEAFF

J gene: TRBJ2-2
V gene: TRBV9
CDR3 protein: CASSDDTQGSTGELFF

J gene: TRBJ2-3
V gene: TRBV28
CDR3 protein: CASSWDLDTQYF

J gene: TRBJ1-5
V gene: TRBV28
CDR3 protein: CASSFRVRGQPQHF

J gene: TRBJ2-1
V gene: TRBV9
CDR3 protein: CASSDKLAGVWHEQFF

J gene: TRBJ1-2
V gene: TRBV4-1
CDR3 protein: CASSQGTGGSSYGYTF

J gene: TRBJ2-1
V gene: TRBV7-2
CDR3 protein: CASSSEVRPYNEQFF

J gene: TRBJ2-3
V gene: TRBV9
CDR3 protein: CASSVGELGDTDTQYF

J gene: TRBJ2-6
V gene: TRBV28
CDR3 protein: CASSLSPGANVLTF

J gene: TRBJ1-1
V gene: TRBV6-5
CDR3 protein: CASSYSKVTEAFF

J gene: TRBJ1-5
V gene: TRBV5-5
CDR3 protein: CASSLTPSSNQPQHF

J gene: TRBJ2-1
V gene: TRBV7-6
CDR3 protein: CASSRGGLVNEQFF

J gene: TRBJ2-1
V gene: TRBV6-5
CDR3 protein: CASSRRPDSSNEQFF

J gene: TRBJ1-1
V gene: TRBV29-1
CDR3 protein: CSVWTGANTEAFF

J gene: TRBJ1-1
V gene: TRBV25-1
CDR3 protein: CASSTAGSTEAFF

J gene: TRBJ2-1
V gene: TRBV2
CDR3 protein: CASSGGPTSEQFF

J gene: TRBJ2-1
V gene: TRBV5-6
CDR3 protein: CASSSNDEQFF

J gene: TRBJ2-7
V gene: TRBV7-8
CDR3 protein: CASSLLTGAHEQYF

J gene: TRBJ1-5
V gene: TRBV19
CDR3 protein: CASSTGRYSNQPQHF

J gene: TRBJ1-4
V gene: TRBV5-6
CDR3 protein: CASSLENHEKLFF

J gene: TRBJ2-1
V gene: TRBV27
CDR3 protein: CASSLRQGPYNEQFF

J gene: TRBJ2-5
V gene: TRBV28
CDR3 protein: CAVTGPGETQYF

J gene: TRBJ1-1
V gene: TRBV14
CDR3 protein: CASSLGVEAFF

J gene: TRBJ1-1
V gene: TRBV9
CDR3 protein: CASSPDPWTGIGDEAFF

J gene: TRBJ1-4
V gene: TRBV13
CDR3 protein: CASSFYIGDREEKLFF

J gene: TRBJ2-7
V gene: TRBV14
CDR3 protein: CASSLQVSWSEQYF

J gene: TRBJ1-2
V gene: TRBV19
CDR3 protein: CASSPGLTYGYTF

J gene: TRBJ2-7
V gene: TRBV7-9
CDR3 protein: CASRGEAVGAYEQYF

J gene: TRBJ2-7
V gene: TRBV4-2
CDR3 protein: CASSQAPGQGSYEQYF

J gene: TRBJ1-1
V gene: TRBV7-9
CDR3 protein: CASSRLIGTTGEAFF

J gene: TRBJ1-2
V gene: TRBV29-1
CDR3 protein: CSVEGRGGYTF

J gene: TRBJ2-4
V gene: TRBV19
CDR3 protein: CASSIERGTGQYGAKNIQYF

J gene: TRBJ2-5
V gene: TRBV5-5
CDR3 protein: CASSSGLAGPWFETQYF

J gene: TRBJ2-1
V gene: TRBV9
CDR3 protein: CASSGTGTGAEQFF

J gene: TRBJ1-5
V gene: TRBV10-3
CDR3 protein: CATKGGYSNQPQHF

J gene: TRBJ2-7
V gene: TRBV7-9
CDR3 protein: CASSLTGRSYEQYF

J gene: TRBJ1-1
V gene: TRBV6-5
CDR3 protein: CASSSRMNTEAFF

J gene: TRBJ2-3
V gene: TRBV29-1
CDR3 protein: CSVEFGGSTDTQYF